This TCR beta chain was captured in a study of blood T cells in healthy people across ages. The V gene end was trimmed by 10 bases and the J gene end by 8 bases; junction bases not matched to a gene: 15. The CDR3 covers 15 residues. Germline assignment: CDR1 LGHNT and CDR2 FRNRAP. Primed by a sample-barcoded 5' primer and a J-beta primer mix, a second PCR proceeded for about 6 to 12 cycles. TCRdb processed the 5' RACE reads anew with MiXCR; each CDR3 protein has one entry. The sample contains about 780,000 distinct CDR3 sequences, about 62% of which appear only once. This chain uses TRBV12-5 with TRBJ2-1; 9 bases are a match to TRBD2. The TCR was taken from a man aged 25 to 45 in good health. The specimen was blood. In DNA, the CDR3 is TGTGCTAAGGACTCAGGGCGGGGGGGCTTTGATGAGCAGTTCTTC. It encodes CAKDSGRGGFDEQFF.